This TCR beta chain was identified during a study of T cell repertoires in cytomegalovirus infection. In the study overall: Indications of both CMV infection and matching HLA type were provided by public TCR beta signatures.

This clonotype came up many times. The ends were cut back, 5 bases at V and 6 bases at J, with 13 bases in the middle. The CDR3 runs 14 residues. Germline V gene sequence: CDR1 SGHTA, CDR2 FQGNSA. TCRdb redid the calling of the reads with MiXCR, one entry per CDR3 protein. The sample contains approximately 190,000 distinct CDR3 sequences, roughly 27% of which appear only once. Sequencing was carried out using PBMCs. The genes are TRBV7-2 and TRBJ2-2; D ambiguous. The receptor was derived from a human donor in good health (CMV status not recorded). Some clones in this sample may be carry-over from other donors' samples. DNA of the CDR3: TGTGCCAGCAGCCCTCAAGGAATGTCCGGGGAGCTGTTTTTT. This codes for CASSPQGMSGELFF.